Below, 29 T cell receptor beta chains from the same sample are listed, as sequenced in a study of control samples from healthy donors and cancer patients. Some clones are missing from TCRdb's copy, which holds only in-frame ones; the method was immunoSEQ multiplex PCR. The sample contains about 120,000 clones, 92% of which appear only once. Specimen: blood. The receptor set was obtained from a man younger than 35 in good health.

This rearrangement joins TRBV2 to TRBJ2-3; 12 bases match TRBD2. J gave up 1 base and V 5 bases, and 1 base lay outside the gene matches. The CDR3 is 15 residues long. CDR1 and CDR2 (germline): SNHLY, FYNNEI. The chain's CDR3 is CASSLAGGGTDTQYF. CDR3 DNA sequence: TGTGCCAGCAGTCTAGCGGGGGGGGGCACAGATACGCAGTATTTT. The variable domain in full, with the rest retrieved from reference TRBV2 and TRBJ2-3, is EPEVTQTPSHQVTQMGQEVILRCVPISNHLYFYWYRQILGQKVEFLVSFYNNEISEKSEIFDDQFSVERPDGSNFTLKIRSTKLEDSAMYFCASSLAGGGTDTQYFGPGTRLTVL.

This clone has a handful of counts. V usage is TRBV5-1 and J usage is TRBJ1-2; 8 bases agree with TRBD1. The V and J ends lost 5 bases and 8 bases, in that order; junction bases with no gene match: 11. Germline V gene sequence: CDR1 SGHRS, CDR2 YFSETQ. The CDR3 contains 14 residues. The CDR3 coding sequence is TGCGCCAGCAGACCTGACAGGGGCCAGAGGGGCTACACCTTC. Its protein is CASRPDRGQRGYTF.

As concerns this clone: Mismatch with germline at one junction end may stem from a read error. The chain has TRBV19 and TRBJ1-3; 7 nucleotides match TRBD1. Germline V gives CDR1 LNHDA, CDR2 SQIVND (reference sequence). The CDR3 extends over 13 amino acids. In DNA form, the CDR3 reads TGTGCCAGTATTCTATACAGGGGAACCACCATATATTTT. It yields the protein CASILYRGTTIYF.

V usage is TRBV19 and J usage is TRBJ2-5; either TRBD1 or TRBD2 may supply D (6 bases each). V was clipped by 4 bases and J by 4 bases, with 25 bases between them. CDR3 size: 18 residues. Germline CDR1 is LNHDA and CDR2 is SQIVND (reference sequence). CDR3 coding DNA: TGTGCCAGTAGTACCAGCCCCGGAAGGGGGGAACTTTCAGAGACCCAGTACTTC. It encodes CASSTSPGRGELSETQYF.

The chain recombines TRBV4-1 with TRBJ1-2, with a weak D call TRBD1 (5 bases). Germline CDR1 reads MGHRA; CDR2 reads YSYEKL. The CDR3 length is 15 residues. The V gene lost 3 bases and the J gene lost 4 bases, with 15 bases spanning the gap. The CDR3, as DNA: TGCGCCAGCAGCCAGGTCCCCGTCGGGGCCTATGGCTACACCTTC. Its protein is CASSQVPVGAYGYTF.

This chain connects TRBV11-2 to TRBJ2-7; D call uncertain. The CDR3 consists of 11 residues. CDR1 and CDR2 (germline): SGHAT, FQNNGV. Trimming cost V 2 bases and J 5 bases, with 4 bases left between them. CDR3 nucleotides: TGTGCCAGCAGCTTATCCCACGAGCAGTACTTC. It translates to CASSLSHEQYF.

The J gene is TRBJ1-4, the V gene TRBV13; no clear D gene. The germline V and J ends were trimmed by 2 bases and 8 bases, with 18 bases remaining between them. This CDR3 is built from 16 residues. The germline V gene has CDR1 PRHDT and CDR2 FYEKMQ (reference sequence). CDR3 sequence reads: CASSLKAAARYEKLFF. The DNA of the CDR3 is TGTGCCAGCAGCTTAAAGGCGGCGGCGAGGTACGAAAAACTGTTTTTT.

DNA of the CDR3: TGTGCCAGCAGTGAGTACAATACACCCCTCCACTTT. Translating it yields CASSEYNTPLHF. The chain links TRBV2 to TRBJ1-6; D call uncertain. Looked up from germline, CDR1 is SNHLY and CDR2 is FYNNEI. There are 12 residues in the CDR3. V lost 3 bases to trimming and J lost 11 bases, with 8 bases between them.

The chain has TRBV2 and TRBJ1-4, with a possible D match to TRBD1 (6 bases). V was clipped by 8 bases and J by 3 bases, with 19 bases between them. Germline V lookup: CDR1 SNHLY, CDR2 FYNNEI. CDR3 length: 16 residues. The CDR3 protein is CASSLPRGPANEKLFF. CDR3 DNA sequence: TGTGCCAGCTCCCTCCCCCGGGGGCCAGCTAATGAAAAACTGTTTTTT.

In its sample, this clone was seen once. V and J are TRBV3-1 (or the pseudogene TRBV3-2) and TRBJ2-3; 9 positions match TRBD1. CDR1 LGHDT and CDR2 YNNKEL come from the germline V gene (reference sequence). The CDR3 spans 17 residues. J was trimmed by 2 bases and V by 0 bases; bases with no gene match: 6. CDR3 loop: CASSQDSGTGPTDTQYF. The CDR3 DNA reads TGTGCCAGCAGCCAAGATTCCGGGACAGGGCCCACAGATACGCAGTATTTT.

On this clone itself: This sample includes further DNA sequences coding for the same CDR3. The chain employs TRBV5-6 and TRBJ2-6; no reliable D call. Trimming shortened V by 0 bases and J by 1 base, and 5 bases separated the two germline ends. This CDR3 has 15 residues. CDR1 and CDR2 (germline): SGHDT, YYEEEE. CDR3 bases: TGTGCCAGCAGCTTGGGGGTATCTGGGGCCAACGTCCTGACTTTC. This gives the protein CASSLGVSGANVLTF.

This rearrangement joins TRBV29-1 to TRBJ2-1, with TRBD2 identical over 7 bases. Looked up from germline, CDR1 is SQVTM and CDR2 is ANQGSEA. This CDR3 has 14 amino acids. V was pared by 6 bases and J by 7 bases, with 12 bases of the junction left unmatched. Here the CDR3 reads CSVPGLTSLNEQFF. The CDR3 DNA sequence: TGCAGCGTCCCGGGACTAACTTCCCTAAATGAGCAGTTCTTC.

The chain recombines TRBV2 with TRBJ1-5; TRBD1 agrees at 10 bases. The length of the CDR3 is 15 residues. CDR1 SNHLY and CDR2 FYNNEI come from the germline V gene. V shed 1 base and J 9 bases; nucleotides not matched to a gene: 6. CDR3 region: CASSEGQGAMRPQHF. In DNA form, the CDR3 reads TGTGCCAGCAGTGAAGGACAGGGGGCAATGCGGCCCCAGCATTTT.

The V gene is TRBV13, the J gene TRBJ1-2, with 7 bases that match TRBD1. V shed 3 bases, J shed 2 bases, and the junction held 6 bases outside the gene matches. CDR1 and CDR2 from the germline V gene are PRHDT and FYEKMQ (reference sequence). The CDR3 has 15 residues. The CDR3 spells CASSFNRGVNYGYTF. DNA for the CDR3: TGTGCCAGCAGCTTTAACAGGGGAGTCAACTATGGCTACACCTTC.

This clone has a single count. The chain has TRBV27 and TRBJ1-2, with D possibly being TRBD1 (6 bases). Per germline, CDR1 MNHEY and CDR2 SMNVEV (reference sequence). Trimming took 7 bases from V and 8 from J, leaving 20 bases between them. The CDR3 runs 14 residues. CDR3 DNA sequence: TGTGCCAGCACCCCTGAGGGGGGCCGTAGCGGCTACACCTTC. Its translation: CASTPEGGRSGYTF.

This clone was detected only a few times. The sample contains more than one DNA sequence encoding this CDR3. The chain combines TRBV9 with TRBJ2-3; 9 nucleotides match TRBD1. The V segment lost 2 bases and the J segment 5 bases; nucleotides outside the gene matches: 0. The CDR3 runs to 13 residues. CDR1 SGDLS and CDR2 YYNGEE come from the germline V gene. CDR3 DNA: TGTGCCAGCAGCGTGGACAGGGGAGATACGCAGTATTTT. Translated, it gives CASSVDRGDTQYF.

The J gene is TRBJ1-3, the V gene TRBV30; D unclear. V was clipped by 0 bases and J by 8 bases, with 8 bases between them. The CDR3 extends over 12 amino acids. Germline values: CDR1 GTSNPN, CDR2 SVGIG (reference sequence). In nucleotides, the CDR3 is TGTGCCTGGAGTGTACTATCAGACACCATATATTTT. This encodes CAWSVLSDTIYF.

The rearrangement joins TRBV5-6 to TRBJ1-2, with D possibly being TRBD1 (6 bases). The V and J ends lost 0 bases and 8 bases respectively, with 14 bases between them. The CDR3 extends over 14 amino acids. Per the germline V gene, CDR1 is SGHDT and CDR2 is YYEEEE. CDR3 in amino acids: CASSLVGAPGGYTF. The CDR3 region has the DNA TGTGCCAGCAGCTTGGTGGGGGCCCCGGGGGGCTACACCTTC.

The chain carries TRBV14 and TRBJ2-3; D unresolved. V was shortened by 5 bases and J by 0 bases, with 15 bases between the two germline ends. The CDR3 is 16 amino acids. The germline V gene has CDR1 SGHDN and CDR2 FVKESK. CDR3 DNA sequence: TGTGCCAGCAGCACGATCGGCGGCTTCAGCACAGATACGCAGTATTTT. Translated, it gives CASSTIGGFSTDTQYF.

CDR3 sequence (DNA): TGCAGCGTCCAAACCGGGACTCAATACAATGAGCAGTTCTTC. Amino acid sequence: CSVQTGTQYNEQFF. The chain is built from TRBV29-1 and TRBJ2-1; possibly TRBD2 for D (6 bases). This CDR3 region has 14 residues. Trimming cost V 6 bases and J 4 bases, with 16 bases left between them. CDR1 and CDR2 (germline): SQVTM, ANQGSEA.

The rearrangement joins TRBV18 to TRBJ2-7; 12 bases line up with TRBD2. CDR1 is KGHSH, CDR2 LQKENI, per germline. After removal of 1 base from V and 2 bases from J, the junction contained 9 bases not matched to a gene. The CDR3 runs to 18 residues. CDR3: CASSPHASGGARAYEQYF. As DNA, the CDR3 is TGTGCCAGCTCACCACATGCTAGCGGGGGGGCTAGGGCCTACGAGCAGTACTTC.

V and J are TRBV6-5 and TRBJ1-2; the match to TRBD1 covers 8 bases. This CDR3 comprises 15 residues. The V gene end was trimmed by 0 bases and the J gene end by 10 bases; junction bases not matched to a gene: 10. Germline V gene data show CDR1 as MNHEY and CDR2 as SVGAGI. The CDR3 DNA is TGTGCCAGCAGTTACTCCCGGCAGGGGGCAGGTGTCTACACCTTC. This encodes CASSYSRQGAGVYTF.

The chain employs TRBV6-2 or TRBV6-3 and TRBJ2-5, with 11 bases fitting TRBD2. The CDR3 loop spans 15 amino acids. Trimming took 5 bases from V and 0 from J; bases not matched to a gene: 2. Germline CDR1 reads MNHEY; CDR2 reads SVGEGT. The CDR3 DNA sequence: TGTGCCAGCAGTAGACTAGCGGGGTACCAAGAGACCCAGTACTTC. Translated, it gives CASSRLAGYQETQYF.

V gene TRBV30 combines with J gene TRBJ1-6, with 8 nucleotides matching TRBD1. J gave up 9 bases and V 7 bases, and 5 bases lay outside the gene matches. Germline loops: CDR1 GTSNPN, CDR2 SVGIG (reference sequence). CDR3 length: 12 amino acids. Here the CDR3 reads CASGQVLSPLHF. DNA of the CDR3: TGTGCCTCGGGACAGGTTCTTTCACCCCTCCACTTT.

V gene TRBV19 combines with J gene TRBJ2-2; D tentatively reads TRBD1 or TRBD2 (5 bases each). The germline V gene encodes CDR1 LNHDA and CDR2 SQIVND (reference sequence). This CDR3 comprises 14 residues. With 7 bases removed from V and 3 bases from J, the gap between germline ends came to 12 bases. In DNA form, the CDR3 reads TGTGCCAGTATCCAGAGGGGATACACCGGGGAGCTGTTTTTT. Protein: CASIQRGYTGELFF.

This clone was counted ten times or more. V usage is TRBV19 and J usage is TRBJ1-4; tentative D call: TRBD1 (6 bases). The CDR3 is made up of 15 amino acids. The germline CDR1 and CDR2 sequences are LNHDA and SQIVND (reference sequence). Trimming removed 0 bases from V and 8 bases from J, with 13 bases in between. Written as DNA, the CDR3 is TGTGCCAGTAGTATAGATGGGACAAGGCACGAAAAACTGTTTTTT. Protein product: CASSIDGTRHEKLFF. Filled out from reference TRBV19 and TRBJ1-4, the complete variable domain reads DGGITQSPKYLFRKEGQNVTLSCEQNLNHDAMYWYRQDPGQGLRLIYYSQIVNDFQKGDIAEGYSVSREKKESFPLTVTSAQKNPTAFYLCASSIDGTRHEKLFFGSGTQLSVL.

The chain combines TRBV2 with TRBJ1-5, with D tentatively TRBD1 (5 bases). Trimming removed 6 bases at V and 4 bases at J, with 16 bases between. The CDR3 runs to 15 residues. Germline values: CDR1 SNHLY, CDR2 FYNNEI. The CDR3 sequence: CASSAGHQLNQPQHF. In nucleotides, the CDR3 is TGTGCCAGCAGCGCCGGACACCAATTAAATCAGCCCCAGCATTTT.

The gene calls are TRBV11-2 and TRBJ2-5; D may be TRBD1 or TRBD2 (5 bases each). V was trimmed by 3 bases and J by 1 base, leaving 12 bases between them. CDR1 is SGHAT, CDR2 FQNNGV, per germline. The CDR3 runs 15 residues. The CDR3 loop reads CASSLGPGPQETQYF. CDR3 coding DNA: TGTGCCAGCAGCTTGGGACCGGGACCCCAAGAGACCCAGTACTTC.

The genes are TRBV7-9 and TRBJ2-3; D might be TRBD1 (6 bases). The CDR3 spans 17 residues. V lost 4 bases and J lost 4, with 21 bases in between. Germline CDR1 SEHNR, CDR2 FQNEAQ (reference sequence). The CDR3 protein is CASSYPFGGPVADTQYF. The DNA of the CDR3 is TGTGCCAGCAGCTACCCATTTGGGGGCCCGGTTGCAGATACGCAGTATTTT.